The clone carrying this TCR beta chain has only one observation. These data belong to a study of control samples from healthy donors and cancer patients. The CDR3 has 13 residues. Germline lookup yields CDR1 KGHSH and CDR2 LQKENI. Trimming left V 3 bases short and J 5 bases short, with 9 bases between. Profiled with immunoSEQ multiplex PCR; TCRdb holds only in-frame clones, not every one. The data hold 110,000 to 150,000 clones, with about 93% observed a single time. The chain recombines TRBV18 with TRBJ2-3; the D gene is possibly TRBD2 (6 bases). The source is a man in his 60s with colorectal cancer. The sequenced material came from PBMCs. This CDR3 is CASSPEGRDTQYF. The DNA for the CDR3 is TGTGCCAGCTCACCGGAGGGGAGAGATACGCAGTATTTT.